This T cell receptor (beta chain) came from a study of CD8 T cells in ankylosing spondylitis. Construction of TCR beta libraries was performed using quantitative 5'-RACE with molecular barcodes. One entry per CDR3 protein, called by TCRdb with MiXCR from the 5' RACE reads. The sample has 110,000 to 150,000 distinct CDR3 sequences; roughly 8.3% are singletons. This clonotype was seen at least ten times. Germline CDR1 is MGHRA and CDR2 is YSYEKL. This CDR3 spans 15 amino acids. The junction had 7 bases not matched to a gene; V was cut back by 1 base and J by 9 bases. Sequenced material: synovial fluid, either unsorted or a sorted T cell fraction (not recorded which). This TCR derives from a male donor with ankylosing spondylitis. The rearrangement links TRBV4-1 to TRBJ2-1; TRBD2 agrees at 9 bases. CDR3 region: CASSQVSSGNGEQFF. The CDR3 DNA sequence: TGCGCCAGCAGCCAAGTTTCTAGCGGGAACGGTGAGCAGTTCTTC.